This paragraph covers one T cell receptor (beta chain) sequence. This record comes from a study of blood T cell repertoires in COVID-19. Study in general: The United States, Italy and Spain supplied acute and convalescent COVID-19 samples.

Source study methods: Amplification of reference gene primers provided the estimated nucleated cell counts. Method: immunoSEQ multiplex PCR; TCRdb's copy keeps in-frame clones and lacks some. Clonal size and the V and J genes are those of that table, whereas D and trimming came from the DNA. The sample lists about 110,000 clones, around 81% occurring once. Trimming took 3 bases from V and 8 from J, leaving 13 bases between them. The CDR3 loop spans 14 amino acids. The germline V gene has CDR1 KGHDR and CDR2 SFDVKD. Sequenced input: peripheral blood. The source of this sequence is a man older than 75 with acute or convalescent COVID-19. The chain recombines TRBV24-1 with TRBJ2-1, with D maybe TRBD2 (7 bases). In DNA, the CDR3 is TGTGCCACCAGTGATGCACGGGGGGCCTATGAGCAGTTCTTC. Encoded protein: CATSDARGAYEQFF.